This entry describes one TCR beta chain. The target antigen is unknown. The record originates from a study of PD-1 blockade in mismatch repair-deficient tumors. The study, taken as a whole, reports: Tumor-resident clones, often absent from pretreatment blood, expanded after pembrolizumab and then contracted.

Three pembrolizumab responders had their TCRs sequenced. Germline loops: CDR1 MDHEN, CDR2 SYDVKM. The CDR3 totals 12 residues. Trimming removed 5 bases from V and 9 bases from J, with 8 bases in between. Sequencing was performed with immunoSEQ multiplex PCR; in TCRdb, only in-frame clones are kept and a portion is missing. The sample includes some 84,000 clones, about 85% of them seen just once. Here the sequenced sample was peripheral blood, taken 12 weeks after starting pembrolizumab. The clonotype originates from an adult with mismatch repair-deficient cancer. The chain combines TRBV28 with TRBJ1-6; weak D call: TRBD1 (6 bases). The CDR3 region has the DNA TGTGCCAGCAGTACAGGGCGTTCACCCCTCCACTTT. Translating gives CASSTGRSPLHF.